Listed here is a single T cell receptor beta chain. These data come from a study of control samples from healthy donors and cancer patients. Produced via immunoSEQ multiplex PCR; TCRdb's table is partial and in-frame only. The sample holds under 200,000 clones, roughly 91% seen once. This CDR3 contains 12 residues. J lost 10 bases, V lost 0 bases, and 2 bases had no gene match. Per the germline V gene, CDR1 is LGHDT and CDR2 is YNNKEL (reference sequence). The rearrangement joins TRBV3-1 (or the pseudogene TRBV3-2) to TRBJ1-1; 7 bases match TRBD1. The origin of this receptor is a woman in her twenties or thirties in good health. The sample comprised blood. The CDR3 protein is CASSQDQGGAFF. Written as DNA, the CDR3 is TGTGCCAGCAGCCAAGATCAGGGGGGAGCTTTCTTT.